Listed here are 30 T cell receptor beta chains from one sample, sequenced in a study of identical twins. TCRdb re-called the 5' RACE reads with MiXCR, one entry per CDR3 protein. The sample has some 1,700,000 distinct CDR3 sequences, about 31% seen once. Sequencing was carried out using cord blood. Receptor source: a newborn girl in good health.

This clonotype turned up a few times. V gene TRBV12-3 or TRBV12-4 combines with J gene TRBJ2-1, with 8 bases fitting TRBD1. This CDR3 is built from 15 residues. Germline trimming cut 5 bases from V and 10 bases from J; bases unmatched to any gene: 13. The CDR3 coding sequence is TGTGCCAGCAGTCCGAGACAGGGGAGCTCCTACGAGCAGTTCTTC. This gives the protein CASSPRQGSSYEQFF.

The sample holds a few counts of this clonotype. The chain employs TRBV7-9 and TRBJ2-3; D is tentatively TRBD1 or TRBD2 (7 bases each). This CDR3 has 15 amino acids. Trimming took off 5 bases at V and 4 bases at J, with 16 bases between the two ends. From germline, CDR1 is SEHNR and CDR2 FQNEAQ (reference sequence). In DNA form, the CDR3 reads TGTGCCAGCAGCCACTCGACAGGGAGGGCAGATACGCAGTATTTT. Protein product: CASSHSTGRADTQYF.

This clonotype was observed a handful of times. The chain joins TRBV4-2 to TRBJ2-2; D might be TRBD2 (5 bases). The CDR3 has 16 amino acids. CDR1 and CDR2 (germline): LGHNA, YNFKEQ. V was pared by 2 bases and J by 5 bases, with 15 bases between. The CDR3 bases are TGTGCCAGCAGCCAATTCTACACTAGTTCAACCGGGGAGCTGTTTTTT. It yields the protein CASSQFYTSSTGELFF.

In the case of this clonotype: This likely stems from a read error, as it lies one base from a far larger clone. This rearrangement joins TRBV28 to TRBJ2-1, with 13 bases aligning to TRBD2. The germline gives CDR1 MDHEN, CDR2 SYDVKM. The CDR3 consists of 15 residues. The chain's CDR3 is CAGSLLAGGNNEQFF. CDR3 sequence (DNA): TGTGCCGGCAGTTTACTAGCGGGAGGGAACAATGAGCAGTTCTTC.

This chain links TRBV20-1 with TRBJ2-3; D is possibly TRBD2 (7 bases). The CDR3 runs 16 residues. The V gene lost 4 bases and the J gene lost 2 bases, with 19 bases spanning the gap. CDR1 and CDR2 from the germline V gene are DFQATT and SNEGSKA (reference sequence). This chain's CDR3 is CSAIRRAGAYTDTQYF. CDR3 bases: TGCAGTGCTATTCGACGGGCGGGGGCCTACACAGATACGCAGTATTTT.

The sample holds a few counts of this clonotype. The chain employs TRBV18 and TRBJ1-2; D is undetermined. Germline CDR1 reads KGHSH; CDR2 reads LQKENI. With 3 bases removed from V and 4 bases from J, the gap between germline ends came to 6 bases. This CDR3 is built from 12 residues. The chain's CDR3 is CASSPNPYGYTF. In nucleotides, the CDR3 is TGTGCCAGCTCACCGAATCCCTATGGCTACACCTTC.

This clonotype appeared a few times. The chain is built from TRBV20-1 and TRBJ2-7; the match to TRBD2 covers 7 bases. This CDR3 is 14 amino acids long. V shed 1 base, J shed 4 bases, and the junction held 7 bases outside the gene matches. Germline V CDR1 and CDR2: DFQATT, SNEGSKA (reference sequence). The CDR3 loop is CSARGGGSRYEQYF. In DNA, the CDR3 is TGCAGTGCTAGAGGGGGCGGGAGTCGGTACGAGCAGTACTTC.

V usage is TRBV20-1 and J usage is TRBJ1-1; 8 bases line up with TRBD1. V was pared by 6 bases and J by 0 bases, with 3 bases of the junction left unmatched. Germline CDR1 is DFQATT and CDR2 is SNEGSKA (reference sequence). The CDR3 has 13 residues. As DNA, the CDR3 is TGCAGTGCGCCGGGACAGGTGAACACTGAAGCTTTCTTT. Translating it yields CSAPGQVNTEAFF.

This clonotype was detected many times. At one end the junction does not follow the germline gene, possibly because of a read error. The chain recombines TRBV5-1 with TRBJ1-6; D not resolved. There are 14 residues in the CDR3. Germline V gene lookup returns CDR1 SGHRS and CDR2 YFSETQ. This CDR3 reads CASSLVRDNSPLHF. In nucleotides, the CDR3 is TGTGCCAGCAGCTTAGTCCGGGATAATTCACCCCTCCACTTT.

The chain uses TRBV28 and TRBJ2-7; 7 bases match TRBD1. Losses at the gene ends were 7 bases for V and 2 bases for J; bases not matched to a gene: 8. The CDR3 is 14 residues long. CDR1 and CDR2 (germline): MDHEN, SYDVKM. The CDR3 sequence is CASTTPGTAYEQYF. CDR3 sequence (DNA): TGTGCCAGCACCACCCCTGGGACAGCCTACGAGCAGTACTTC.

The chain is built from TRBV3-1 and TRBJ1-1; D uncertain. Trimming stripped 4 bases from V and 1 base from J, with 7 bases between. The germline V gene has CDR1 LGHDT and CDR2 YNNKEL (reference sequence). The CDR3 is 13 residues long. The CDR3 reads CASSPWANTEAFF. The CDR3 DNA is TGTGCCAGCAGCCCCTGGGCGAACACTGAAGCTTTCTTT.

Ten or more counts support this clonotype. The chain is built from TRBV12-3 or TRBV12-4 and TRBJ2-7; 7 nucleotides align to TRBD1. This CDR3 has 14 amino acids. Trimming took 5 bases from V and 4 from J; bases not matched to a gene: 8. CDR3 region: CASSRQGPWYEQYF. The DNA of the CDR3 is TGTGCCAGCAGTAGACAGGGACCTTGGTACGAGCAGTACTTC.

This clonotype turned up a few times. The chain is built from TRBV15 and TRBJ2-1, with 7 bases aligning to TRBD1. The CDR3 has 17 residues. CDR1 LNHNV and CDR2 YYDKDF come from the germline V gene (reference sequence). V lost 1 base to trimming and J lost 11 bases; unmatched junction nucleotides: 17. DNA for the CDR3: TGTGCCACCAGCAGAGTCGGGACAGCATATTTACCGAGTCAGCAGTTCTTC. It encodes CATSRVGTAYLPSQQFF.

This clonotype appeared many times. V and J are TRBV20-1 and TRBJ2-3; 15 nucleotides agree with TRBD2. The CDR3 extends over 16 amino acids. Trimming took 6 bases from V and 3 from J; bases not matched to a gene: 7. CDR1 DFQATT and CDR2 SNEGSKA come from the germline V gene (reference sequence). In nucleotides, the CDR3 is TGCAGTGCAGCCGGGACTAGCGGGGGGACGACAGATACGCAGTATTTT. Amino acids: CSAAGTSGGTTDTQYF.

The chain combines TRBV9 with TRBJ2-7, with D possibly TRBD2 on 5 matching bases. Judging by the DNA end, TRBJ2-5 fits better; the J call may be wrong. Germline V gene lookup returns CDR1 SGDLS and CDR2 YYNGEE. CDR3 size: 15 residues. This CDR3 is CASSVDEGVGETQYF. CDR3 nucleotides: TGTGCCAGCAGCGTAGACGAGGGAGTCGGGGAGACCCAGTACTTC.

V usage is TRBV29-1 and J usage is TRBJ2-7; no definite D call. Germline CDR1 reads SQVTM; CDR2 reads ANQGSEA. The V end lost 4 bases, the J end lost 3 bases, and 10 bases lay between the germline ends. This CDR3 comprises 12 residues. Here the CDR3 DNA reads TGCAGCGTTGGTACAGCGAACTACGAGCAGTACTTC. Translation: CSVGTANYEQYF.

The DNA of the CDR3 is TGCAGTGCTAGTGTGTCTGGGTATCACAATGAGCAGTTCTTC. Translating it yields CSASVSGYHNEQFF. The gene calls are TRBV20-1 and TRBJ2-1; D unresolved. This CDR3 comprises 14 residues. Germline lookup yields CDR1 DFQATT and CDR2 SNEGSKA (reference sequence). Trimming removed 3 bases from V and 5 bases from J, with 14 bases in between.

The table lists this clonotype with a few counts. This chain links TRBV3-1 with TRBJ1-2, with 9 positions matching TRBD1. This CDR3 region has 17 residues. Germline CDR1 LGHDT, CDR2 YNNKEL (reference sequence). With V trimmed by 5 bases and J by 4 bases, 14 bases remained unmatched. The CDR3 protein is CASSAPGTGTFIYGYTF. Written as DNA, the CDR3 is TGTGCCAGCAGCGCACCCGGGACAGGGACCTTTATCTATGGCTACACCTTC.

The rearrangement joins TRBV4-2 to TRBJ2-6; possibly TRBD2 for D (6 bases). With 0 bases removed from V and 4 bases from J, the gap between germline ends came to 13 bases. The CDR3 loop spans 17 amino acids. Germline CDR1 is LGHNA and CDR2 is YNFKEQ. CDR3 coding DNA: TGTGCCAGCAGCCAAGATTGGGGGGTCGGAGGGGCCAACGTCCTGACTTTC. As protein: CASSQDWGVGGANVLTF.

This clonotype was seen only a few times. The V and J genes are TRBV14 and TRBJ1-4; 8 bases match TRBD1. Trimming took 2 bases from V and 0 from J; bases not matched to a gene: 8. The CDR3 length is 18 residues. Germline CDR1 reads SGHDN; CDR2 reads FVKESK. The CDR3 protein is CASSQWTGSGPTNEKLFF. In DNA, the CDR3 is TGTGCCAGCAGCCAATGGACAGGGAGTGGGCCAACTAATGAAAAACTGTTTTTT.

The chain employs TRBV20-1 and TRBJ2-3; possibly TRBD2 for D (5 bases). V lost 3 bases and J lost 0, with 10 bases in between. The CDR3 loop spans 14 amino acids. Germline V gene data show CDR1 as DFQATT and CDR2 as SNEGSKA (reference sequence). As DNA, the CDR3 is TGCAGTGCTAGGCCAGCGGTTAGCACAGATACGCAGTATTTT. Translating it yields CSARPAVSTDTQYF.

The sample holds many counts of this clonotype. V gene TRBV6-1 combines with J gene TRBJ2-3; the D call may be TRBD1 or TRBD2 (6 bases each). The CDR3 contains 12 residues. The germline gives CDR1 MNHNS, CDR2 SASEGT. The CDR3 nucleotides are TGTGTCGCGGGACACCCTACAGATACGCAGTATTTT. Encoded protein: CVAGHPTDTQYF.

This clonotype was detected only a few times. The rearrangement links TRBV2 to TRBJ1-1; 10 bases map to TRBD1. V shed 4 bases, J shed 6 bases, and the junction held 5 bases outside the gene matches. CDR1 SNHLY and CDR2 FYNNEI come from the germline V gene. The CDR3 runs 14 residues. As DNA, the CDR3 is TGTGCCAGCAGTGGGGGACAGGGGTGGTCTGAAGCTTTCTTT. Its protein product is CASSGGQGWSEAFF. Drawing the rest from reference TRBV2 and TRBJ1-1, the complete variable domain is EPEVTQTPSHQVTQMGQEVILRCVPISNHLYFYWYRQILGQKVEFLVSFYNNEISEKSEIFDDQFSVERPDGSNFTLKIRSTKLEDSAMYFCASSGGQGWSEAFFGQGTRLTVV.

The gene calls are TRBV7-6 and TRBJ2-7, with D maybe TRBD2 (6 bases). Germline V lookup: CDR1 SGHVS, CDR2 FNYEAQ. The CDR3 has 15 residues. The V end was cut by 0 bases, the J end by 4 bases, with 13 bases between. The CDR3: CASSLAGLATYEQYF. The CDR3, as DNA: TGTGCCAGCAGCTTAGCGGGCCTAGCGACGTACGAGCAGTACTTC.

The chain employs TRBV10-1 and TRBJ2-1; 10 bases line up with TRBD2. Losses at the gene ends were 0 bases for V and 5 bases for J; bases not matched to a gene: 1. This CDR3 contains 15 residues. Germline V lookup: CDR1 WNHNN, CDR2 SYGVQD (reference sequence). The CDR3 DNA reads TGCGCCAGCAGTGAGTCTAGCGGGGGGAACAATGAGCAGTTCTTC. It specifies CASSESSGGNNEQFF.

This chain joins TRBV11-3 and TRBJ2-2; TRBD1 or TRBD2 may be the D gene (5 bases each). Germline CDR1 reads SGHNT; CDR2 reads YENEEA. Trimming left V 1 base short and J 6 bases short, with 12 bases between. The CDR3 covers 15 residues. Here the CDR3 reads CASSLGGTSAGELFF. In DNA, the CDR3 is TGTGCCAGCAGCTTAGGTGGGACCTCCGCCGGGGAGCTGTTTTTT.

This clonotype has only one observation. A read error is possible here, since a much larger clone lies one base away. This rearrangement joins TRBV2 to TRBJ2-7, with 7 bases identical to TRBD1. The J segment lost 7 bases and the V segment lost 4 bases, leaving 10 bases of the junction unmatched. CDR1 and CDR2 (germline): SNHLY, FYNNEI. The CDR3 contains 14 residues. In DNA, the CDR3 is TGTGCCAGCAGTGGCCCCCTGACAGGGATGGAGCAGTACTTC. It is translated as CASSGPLTGMEQYF. Drawing the rest from reference TRBV2 and TRBJ2-7, the complete variable domain is EPEVTQTPSHQVTQMGQEVILRCVPISNHLYFYWYRQILGQKVEFLVSFYNNEISEKSEIFDDQFSVERPDGSNFTLKIRSTKLEDSAMYFCASSGPLTGMEQYFGPGTRLTVT.

CDR3 nucleotide sequence: TGTGCCAGCAGTTCGAAGTCCGGACACCAAGAGACCCAGTACTTC. This translates into CASSSKSGHQETQYF. J is TRBJ2-5 and V is TRBV6-6; no clear D. This CDR3 contains 15 residues. Trimming pared 4 bases from V and 0 bases from J, leaving 12 bases between. Germline V gene data show CDR1 as MNHNY and CDR2 as SVGAGI (reference sequence).

The chain couples TRBV29-1 to TRBJ2-7; 8 bases fit TRBD2. Germline values: CDR1 SQVTM, CDR2 ANQGSEA. This CDR3 comprises 13 residues. V lost 7 bases and J lost 1; bases outside the gene matches: 6. CDR3 DNA sequence: TGCAGCGCGCAGACTAGCGTGTCCTACGAGCAGTACTTC. This encodes CSAQTSVSYEQYF.

On this clonotype: Since a much larger clone is just one base distant, this may be a read error. The chain links TRBV29-1 to TRBJ1-2; no clear D gene. CDR1 and CDR2 from the germline V gene are SQVTM and ANQGSEA. Trimming cost V 4 bases and J 5 bases, with 11 bases left between them. This CDR3 contains 12 residues. Here the CDR3 reads CSVGLDDYGYTF. In DNA, the CDR3 is TGCAGCGTTGGGCTGGATGATTATGGCTACACCTTC.